This TCR beta chain originates from a study of tumor and adjacent non-tumor tissue in lung cancer. Study information: Samples averaged roughly 4.2 million productive TCRbeta reads each.

No cell sorting was done before RNA was extracted from the tissue. Donors were chemotherapy-naive, newly diagnosed lung cancer surgical patients in China, August–late 2014. The library came from three nested PCR rounds adapted from ARM-PCR protocols. MiXCR was run by TCRdb on the multiplex PCR reads, yielding one entry per CDR3 protein. The sample has 75,000 to 80,000 distinct CDR3 sequences; over 80% are singletons. From germline, CDR1 is DFQATT and CDR2 SNEGSKA (reference sequence). The CDR3 loop spans 15 amino acids. V lost 0 bases, J lost 4 bases, and 16 bases lay in between. The sequence derives from a woman between 45 and 65 years old with non-small cell lung cancer. Sequencing was done on a sample of lung tumor tissue. The chain has TRBV20-1 and TRBJ2-7; possibly TRBD2 for D (5 bases). The CDR3 region is CSARDRWRSRYEQYF. As DNA, the CDR3 is TGCAGTGCTAGAGATCGATGGAGGAGTAGGTACGAGCAGTACTTC.